The T cell receptor (beta chain) under discussion was sequenced for a study of cytomegalovirus exposure and HLA in healthy donors. Across the whole study: Membership in the Caucasian-associated ancestry cluster was found for 81% of roughly 360 genotyped donors.

60 Vbeta and 13 Jbeta primers were used in PCR. The protocol was immunoSEQ multiplex PCR, while the TCRdb copy is restricted to in-frame clones and leaves out a portion. This sample carries around 130,000 clones, 81% of them seen once, and the ten largest clones take 0.6% to 0.7%. Points on this clone: Its matching antigen is unknown.

General study results and limits: The availability of immune exposure information extended only to CMV serostatus. The authors listed some 160 TCR beta chains as cytomegalovirus-associated. According to an earlier analysis, most TCR beta V segments yielded productive rearrangements about 90% or about 30% of the time.

The CDR3 runs to 14 residues. CDR1 and CDR2 (germline): SGHDT, YYEEEE. V gene TRBV5-6 combines with J gene TRBJ2-5; TRBD1 matches at 9 bases. The J call is doubtful: the DNA matches TRBJ2-7 better. Sequencing used PBMCs. This clonotype originated in a man aged 18 to 30 in good health and CMV-seronegative. This CDR3 reads CASSGTTGGNEQYF. CDR3 bases: TGTGCCAGCAGTGGGACTACAGGGGGCAACGAGCAGTACTTC.